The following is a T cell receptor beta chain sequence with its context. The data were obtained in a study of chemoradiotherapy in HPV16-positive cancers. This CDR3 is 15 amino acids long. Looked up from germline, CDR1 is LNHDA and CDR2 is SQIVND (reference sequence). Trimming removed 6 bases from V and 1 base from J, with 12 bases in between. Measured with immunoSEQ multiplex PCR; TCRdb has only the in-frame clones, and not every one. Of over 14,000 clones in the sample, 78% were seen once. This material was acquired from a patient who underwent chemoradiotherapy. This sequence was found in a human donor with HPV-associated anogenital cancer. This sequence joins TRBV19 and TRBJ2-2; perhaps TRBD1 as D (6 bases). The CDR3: CASREGQRNTGELFF. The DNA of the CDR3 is TGTGCCAGTAGGGAAGGACAGAGGAACACCGGGGAGCTGTTTTTT.